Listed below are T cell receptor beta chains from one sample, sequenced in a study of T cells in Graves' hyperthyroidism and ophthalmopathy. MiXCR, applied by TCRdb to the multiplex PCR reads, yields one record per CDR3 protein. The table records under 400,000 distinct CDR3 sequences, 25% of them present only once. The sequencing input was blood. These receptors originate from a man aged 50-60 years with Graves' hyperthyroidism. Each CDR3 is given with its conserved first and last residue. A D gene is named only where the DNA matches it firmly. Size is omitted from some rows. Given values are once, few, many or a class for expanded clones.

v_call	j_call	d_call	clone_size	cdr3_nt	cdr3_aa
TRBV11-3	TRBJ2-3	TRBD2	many	TGTGCCAGCAGCGTCGGGGGGAACACAGATACGCAGTATTTT	CASSVGGNTDTQYF
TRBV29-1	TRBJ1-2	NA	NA	TGCAGCGTTGCGGATCGACAAAACTATGGCTACACCTTC	CSVADRQNYGYTF
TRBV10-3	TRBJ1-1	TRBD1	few	TGTGCCATCAGTACCGGACAGGGGGCGCGTGAAGCTTTCTTT	CAISTGQGAREAFF
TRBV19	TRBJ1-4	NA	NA	TGTGCCAGTAGATCGGACGGCGCAACTAATGAAAAACTGTTTTTT	CASRSDGATNEKLFF
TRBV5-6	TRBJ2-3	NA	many	TGTGCCAGCAGCTTCCGCGGGACCTCGTCAGATACGCAGTATTTT	CASSFRGTSSDTQYF
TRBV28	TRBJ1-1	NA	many	TGTGCCAGCAGTTTACGGGGGCAACACACTGAAGCTTTCTTT	CASSLRGQHTEAFF
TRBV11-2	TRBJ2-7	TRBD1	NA	TGTGCCAGCAGCTTAGATCTGTGGACAGGGGGCGGCGAGCAGTACTTC	CASSLDLWTGGGEQYF
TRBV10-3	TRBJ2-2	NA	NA	TGTGCCATCGGTTTGGCCGCCGGGGAGCTGTTTTTT	CAIGLAAGELFF
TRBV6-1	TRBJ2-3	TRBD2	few	TGTGCCTCCTCAGGGACTAGCGGGTTATCGGGCACAGATACGCAGTATTTT	CASSGTSGLSGTDTQYF
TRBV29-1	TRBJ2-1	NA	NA	TGCAGCGGTGGGGCCGTCGGCCAGGGAGAGTTCTTC	CSGGAVGQGEFF
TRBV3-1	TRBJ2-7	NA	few	TGTGCCAGCAGCCCTTCCGACGGGGGTCTCTACGAGCAGTACTTC	CASSPSDGGLYEQYF
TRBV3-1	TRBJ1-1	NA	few	TGTGCCAGCAGCCAAATCTGGAAGGCAGAAGCTTTCTTT	CASSQIWKAEAFF
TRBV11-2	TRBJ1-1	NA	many	TGTGCCAGCAGCCTATGGGGGGGGAACACTGAAGCTTTCTTT	CASSLWGGNTEAFF
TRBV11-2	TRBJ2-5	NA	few	TGTGCCAGCAGCTTAGGATTAGGCGGGACCCAGTACTTC	CASSLGLGGTQYF
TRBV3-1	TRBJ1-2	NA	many	TGTGCCAGCAGCCAAGATAAAGGAAACTATGGCTACACCTTC	CASSQDKGNYGYTF
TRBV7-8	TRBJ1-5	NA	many	TGTGCCAGCAGCTTAGCAGGCCAGCCCCAGCATTTT	CASSLAGQPQHF
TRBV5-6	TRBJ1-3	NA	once	TGTGCCAGCAGCGCGCCTAGCGTCTCTGGAAACACCATATATTTT	CASSAPSVSGNTIYF
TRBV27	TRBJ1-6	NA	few	TGTGCCAGCAGTTTACCCCAATGGCGCTCACCCCTCCACTTT	CASSLPQWRSPLHF
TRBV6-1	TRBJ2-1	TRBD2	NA	TGTGCCAGCAGGGGACTAGCGGGAGGTTCCTACAATGAGCAGTTCTTC	CASRGLAGGSYNEQFF
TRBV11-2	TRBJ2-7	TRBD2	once	TGTGCCAGCACCCCGGGACTATCCACCTACGAGCAGTACTTC	CASTPGLSTYEQYF
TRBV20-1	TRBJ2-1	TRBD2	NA	TGCAGTGCTAGAGATCGTCAGACTAGCCGCTACAATGAGCAGTTCTTC	CSARDRQTSRYNEQFF
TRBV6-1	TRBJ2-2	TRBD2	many	TGTGCCAGCATGCGGGAGGTAGTCACCGGGGAGCTGTTTTTT	CASMREVVTGELFF
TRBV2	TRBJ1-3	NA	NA	TGTGCCAGCAGTGAAACGGGACACCTATCTGGAAACACCATATATTTT	CASSETGHLSGNTIYF
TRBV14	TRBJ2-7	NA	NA	TGTGTCAGCAGTGGACTGAGGCTCTACGAGCAGTACTTC	CVSSGLRLYEQYF
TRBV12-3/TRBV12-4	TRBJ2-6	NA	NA	TGTGCCAGCAGTTTAGGCCATTTCGGAGGGGCCGACGTCCTGACTTTC	CASSLGHFGGADVLTF
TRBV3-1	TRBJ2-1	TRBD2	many	TGTGCCAGCAGCCCTACTAGCGGGGCCAATGAGCAGTTCTTC	CASSPTSGANEQFF
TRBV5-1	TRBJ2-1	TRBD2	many	TGCGCCAGCAGCCCCGGACTAGCGGGAGGAGGCTACAATGAGCAGTTCTTC	CASSPGLAGGGYNEQFF
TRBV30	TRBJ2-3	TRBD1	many	TGTGCCTCGAGACCTCGGGACAGGGGCACAGATACGCAGTATTTT	CASRPRDRGTDTQYF
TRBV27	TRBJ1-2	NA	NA	TGTGCCAGCAGTTTATCGGCACAGGGAAGTGGTGGCTACACCTTC	CASSLSAQGSGGYTF
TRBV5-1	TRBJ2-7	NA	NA	TGCGCCAGCAGCTTGGAGGGGGGGCAAGGGGAGCAGTACTTC	CASSLEGGQGEQYF
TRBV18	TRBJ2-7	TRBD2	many	TGTGCCAGCTCACCGAAACTAGCGGGAGCAATCGAGCAGTACTTC	CASSPKLAGAIEQYF
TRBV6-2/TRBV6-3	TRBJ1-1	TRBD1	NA	TGTGCCAGCAGCCAAGACAGGGGGCGGAAAACTGAAGCTTTCTTT	CASSQDRGRKTEAFF
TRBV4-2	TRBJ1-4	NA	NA	TGTGCCAGCAGCCCAGGCACAGCAGGTGAAAAACTGTTTTTT	CASSPGTAGEKLFF
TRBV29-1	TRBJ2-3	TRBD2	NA	TGCAGCGCGGAGGGACTAGCGAGCACAGATACGCAGTATTTT	CSAEGLASTDTQYF
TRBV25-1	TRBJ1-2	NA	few	TGTGCCAGCAGTGAAGGCGGGGAAGCTAACTATGGCTACACCTTC	CASSEGGEANYGYTF
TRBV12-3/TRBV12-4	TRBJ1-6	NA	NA	TGTGCCAGCAGTTTATCAGGCCTAGACGATTCACCCCTCCACTTT	CASSLSGLDDSPLHF
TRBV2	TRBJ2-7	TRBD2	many	TGTGCCAGCAACCCGAACGGGAGGGCGGCCTACGAGCAGTACTTC	CASNPNGRAAYEQYF
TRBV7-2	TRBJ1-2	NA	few	TGTGCCAGCAGCTTAGAGCTCCATCCCTTATGGGGCTACACCTTC	CASSLELHPLWGYTF
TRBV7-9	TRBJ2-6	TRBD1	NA	TGTGCCAGCAGCTTGACAGGGGGCGGTGGGGCCAACGTCCTGACTTTC	CASSLTGGGGANVLTF
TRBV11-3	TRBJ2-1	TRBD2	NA	TGTGCCAGCAGCTTAGTCCTAGCGGGCCCGTCCTACAATGAGCAGTTCTTC	CASSLVLAGPSYNEQFF
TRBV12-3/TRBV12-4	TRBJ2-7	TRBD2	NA	TGTGCCAGCAGTTTACTAGCGGGAGGTCACGCTCTTGAGCAGTACTTC	CASSLLAGGHALEQYF
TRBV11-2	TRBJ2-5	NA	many	TGTGCCAGCAGCTCATCAGTGGTCTCAGGAGAGACCCAGTACTTC	CASSSSVVSGETQYF
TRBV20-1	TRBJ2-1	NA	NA	TGCAGTGCTAGAGATCGCCTCGACTCCTACAATGAGCAGTTCTTC	CSARDRLDSYNEQFF
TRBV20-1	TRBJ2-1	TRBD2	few	TGCAGTGCTAACCCCCCGCTAGCGGGAGGGACGGGGGAGCAGTTCTTC	CSANPPLAGGTGEQFF
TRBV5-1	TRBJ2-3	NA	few	TGCGCCAGCAGCTTGCAGCCTAGCGCGACAGATACGCAGTATTTT	CASSLQPSATDTQYF
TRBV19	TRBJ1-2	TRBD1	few	TGTGCCAGTTCCACAGGGGGCTTGTTCTATGGCTACACCTTC	CASSTGGLFYGYTF
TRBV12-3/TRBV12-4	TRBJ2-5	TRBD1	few	TGTGCCAGCAGCGGGACAGGGCGGTCGGAGACCCAGTACTTC	CASSGTGRSETQYF
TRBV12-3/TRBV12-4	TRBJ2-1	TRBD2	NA	TGTGCCAGCACCTCTTTTGGACTAGAGGAGTTCTTC	CASTSFGLEEFF
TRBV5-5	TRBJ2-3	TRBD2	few	TGTGCCAGCAGCTTGGTTCCTAGCGGGAGGGCAGATACGCAGTATTTT	CASSLVPSGRADTQYF
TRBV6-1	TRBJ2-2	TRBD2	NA	TGTGCCAGCAGTTCCCTCGGGAGGGCGAACACCGGGGAGCTGTTTTTT	CASSSLGRANTGELFF
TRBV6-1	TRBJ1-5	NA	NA	TGTGCCAGCAAGAAGGGGCCCCCCAATCAGCCCCAGCATTTT	CASKKGPPNQPQHF
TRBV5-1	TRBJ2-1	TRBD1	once	TGCGCCAGCAGCCCCGGGACAGCCTACGAGCAGTTCTTC	CASSPGTAYEQFF
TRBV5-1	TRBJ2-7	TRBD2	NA	TGCGCCAGCAGCTTCCTAGCGGGAGAGGTTTACGAGCAGTACTTC	CASSFLAGEVYEQYF